The 9 T cell receptor beta chains below come from one sample, sequenced in a study of cytomegalovirus exposure and HLA in healthy donors. Repertoires were generated with immunoSEQ multiplex PCR, while TCRdb's copy carries only in-frame clones and drops some. The data show some 64,000 clones, approximately 96% seen once. The specimen was PBMCs. The receptors shown here come from a woman aged 18-30 years in good health and CMV-seropositive.

The chain combines TRBV6-1 with TRBJ1-4, with D possibly TRBD1 on 6 matching bases. This CDR3 region has 15 residues. In germline, CDR1 is MNHNS, CDR2 SASEGT. The V and J ends lost 8 bases and 4 bases respectively, with 17 bases between them. CDR3 nucleotides: TGTGCCAGCTGTTGGTGGGGGCTCAATAATGAAAAACTGTTTTTT. Protein product: CASCWWGLNNEKLFF.

V and J are TRBV19 and TRBJ1-5; D not resolved. Germline V gene sequence: CDR1 LNHDA, CDR2 SQIVND (reference sequence). The CDR3 spans 17 residues. Trimming took off 3 bases at V and 3 bases at J, with 18 bases between the two ends. The CDR3 sequence is CASSMVVGSGDNQPQHF. CDR3 nucleotides: TGTGCCAGTAGTATGGTTGTGGGCAGCGGTGACAATCAGCCCCAGCATTTT.

The chain couples TRBV9 to TRBJ1-2; 7 positions match TRBD1. The trim removed 4 bases at V and 0 bases at J, leaving 6 bases unmatched. The CDR3 spans 15 residues. Germline assignment: CDR1 SGDLS and CDR2 YYNGEE. The CDR3 here is CASSFLGTANYGYTF. The CDR3 nucleotides are TGTGCCAGCAGCTTCCTCGGGACAGCTAACTATGGCTACACCTTC.

This rearrangement joins TRBV7-3 to TRBJ2-1; 10 positions match TRBD2. Per the germline V gene, CDR1 is SGHTA and CDR2 is FQGTGA. The CDR3 is made up of 15 amino acids. J was trimmed by 6 bases and V by 3 bases; bases with no gene match: 5. CDR3 sequence: CASSLVAGGLNEQFF. DNA for the CDR3: TGTGCCAGCAGCTTGGTAGCGGGAGGTCTCAATGAGCAGTTCTTC.

The rearrangement uses TRBV9 and TRBJ2-1; D may be TRBD2 (5 bases). This CDR3 has 18 amino acids. Trimming left V 3 bases short and J 6 bases short, with 25 bases between. Germline V gene lookup returns CDR1 SGDLS and CDR2 YYNGEE. The CDR3 protein is CASSASIGGRVISNEQFF. The CDR3 DNA reads as TGTGCCAGCAGCGCCTCCATCGGTGGGCGGGTGATTTCCAATGAGCAGTTCTTC.

The chain carries TRBV4-2 and TRBJ2-4, with 9 nucleotides matching TRBD1. J lost 6 bases, V lost 3 bases, and 6 bases had no gene match. This CDR3 comprises 15 residues. The germline CDR1 and CDR2 sequences are LGHNA and YNFKEQ. CDR3 amino acids: CASSHGGQGLNIQYF. In DNA, the CDR3 is TGTGCCAGCAGCCATGGCGGACAGGGGTTAAACATTCAGTACTTC.

The V gene is TRBV7-5, the J gene TRBJ2-2; TRBD1 is the table's D call and was not checked against the DNA. TRBV7-5 is a pseudogene segment. This CDR3 contains 17 residues. Written as DNA, the CDR3 is TGTGCCAGAAGCTTAGCGCCAGGCTATTCGAACACCGGGGAGCTGTTTTTT. Translation: CARSLAPGYSNTGELFF.

The chain links TRBV30 to TRBJ2-1, with D unresolved. The CDR3 length is 13 residues. Germline V CDR1 and CDR2: GTSNPN, SVGIG (reference sequence). Trimming took off 1 base at V and 3 bases at J, with 7 bases between the two ends. The DNA for the CDR3 is TGTGCCTGGAGTGGGGCCTTCTACAATGAGCAGTTCTTC. Translated, it gives CAWSGAFYNEQFF.

This clone was recorded only once. The rearrangement joins TRBV7-9 to TRBJ2-1, with TRBD1 matching over 10 bases. The germline V gene has CDR1 SEHNR and CDR2 FQNEAQ (reference sequence). Losses at the gene ends were 4 bases for V and 2 bases for J; bases not matched to a gene: 5. CDR3 length: 16 amino acids. CDR3 sequence reads: CASSSGQGGPYNEQFF. The CDR3 DNA reads as TGTGCCAGCAGCTCCGGACAGGGGGGTCCCTACAATGAGCAGTTCTTC.